These 28 T cell receptor beta chains originate from one sample sequenced in a study of T cell clones after liver transplantation. This table comes from immunoSEQ multiplex PCR, and its TCRdb copy is limited to in-frame clones, with some not included. The data hold roughly 16,000 clones, with over 75% observed a single time. This specimen was CD8+ T cells from blood, taken around 50 months after liver transplant. Receptors originate from a human patient who received a liver transplant. These T cells may partly come from the graft donor.

As to this clone: Given a much more abundant clone one base away, this may be a read error. This sequence joins TRBV28 and TRBJ2-7, with unresolved D. Germline-derived CDR1 and CDR2 are MDHEN and SYDVKM. This CDR3 has 11 amino acids. Between the trimmed V and J ends, which lost 5 bases and 3 bases, there was a span of 5 bases. The CDR3, as DNA: TGTGCCAGCAGTCCGTTCTACGAGCAGTACTTC. Its translation is CASSPFYEQYF.

The chain couples TRBV6-4 to TRBJ2-1; possibly TRBD1 for D (5 bases). This CDR3 has 15 residues. Trimming pared 4 bases from V and 1 base from J, leaving 11 bases between. CDR1 is MRHNA and CDR2 is SNTAGT in the germline V gene. CDR3 amino acids: CASSAAQASYNEQFF. The CDR3 bases are TGTGCCAGCAGTGCCGCACAGGCGTCCTACAATGAGCAGTTCTTC.

The chain combines TRBV27 with TRBJ2-7; a weak D match, TRBD1 (6 bases). CDR3 length: 13 residues. V gave up 2 bases and J gave up 4 bases, with 9 bases separating them. Looked up from germline, CDR1 is MNHEY and CDR2 is SMNVEV (reference sequence). The CDR3 bases are TGTGCCAGCAGTTTAGGGGGCGGTTACGAGCAGTACTTC. This encodes CASSLGGGYEQYF.

The chain uses TRBV5-1 and TRBJ2-7; 7 bases fit TRBD1. V lost 0 bases, J lost 0 bases, and 6 bases stayed unmatched. This CDR3 is 16 amino acids long. Germline-derived CDR1 and CDR2 are SGHRS and YFSETQ. Here the CDR3 reads CASSLDPGQHSYEQYF. CDR3 nucleotide sequence: TGCGCCAGCAGCTTGGACCCGGGACAGCACTCCTACGAGCAGTACTTC.

The gene calls are TRBV7-9 and TRBJ2-1; D is perhaps TRBD1 (6 bases). The germline gives CDR1 SEHNR, CDR2 FQNEAQ (reference sequence). The V end was cut by 4 bases, the J end by 3 bases, with 13 bases between. This CDR3 is 15 amino acids long. The CDR3 DNA is TGTGCCAGCAGCTCGGGACACCTCTTCTACAATGAGCAGTTCTTC. Its translation: CASSSGHLFYNEQFF.

This clone was seen only a few times. The gene calls are TRBV4-2 and TRBJ1-1; D ambiguous. This CDR3 region has 14 residues. Germline CDR1 is LGHNA and CDR2 is YNFKEQ. Trimming left V 0 bases short and J 4 bases short, with 9 bases between. This CDR3 reads CASSQDYSGTEAFF. Written as DNA, the CDR3 is TGTGCCAGCAGCCAAGACTACAGTGGCACTGAAGCTTTCTTT.

The chain combines TRBV4-2 with TRBJ2-7; D gene uncertain. With 1 base removed from V and 2 bases from J, the gap between germline ends came to 9 bases. The CDR3 covers 14 residues. Germline V gene data show CDR1 as LGHNA and CDR2 as YNFKEQ. CDR3 coding DNA: TGTGCCAGCAGCCAAGCCAGAACCCCCTACGAGCAGTACTTC. It codes for CASSQARTPYEQYF.

This clone occurred a few times. The CDR3 DNA sequence: TGTGCCAGCAGACCACTAGCGAACACCGGGGAGCTGTTTTTT. It translates to CASRPLANTGELFF. The chain recombines TRBV6-6 with TRBJ2-2; D possibly corresponds to TRBD2 (5 bases). This CDR3 is built from 14 residues. Germline CDR1 reads MNHNY; CDR2 reads SVGAGI (reference sequence). Trimming took off 6 bases at V and 0 bases at J, with 8 bases between the two ends.

The chain recombines TRBV5-1 with TRBJ1-1, with D possibly being TRBD1 (5 bases). Germline V CDR1 and CDR2: SGHRS, YFSETQ. The CDR3 has 13 residues. V was trimmed by 1 base and J by 5 bases, leaving 9 bases between them. The CDR3: CASSLLGGTEAFF. CDR3 in DNA: TGCGCCAGCAGCTTGCTTGGGGGGACTGAAGCTTTCTTT. Combining the CDR3 with reference TRBV5-1 and TRBJ1-1 gives the whole variable domain KAGVTQTPRYLIKTRGQQVTLSCSPISGHRSVSWYQQTPGQGLQFLFEYFSETQRNKGNFPGRFSGRQFSNSRSEMNVSTLELGDSALYLCASSLLGGTEAFFGQGTRLTVV.

This clone was detected only a few times. The rearrangement links TRBV28 to TRBJ1-2; D is undetermined. This CDR3 is built from 13 residues. Trimming took 4 bases from V and 4 from J, leaving 10 bases between them. Germline V gives CDR1 MDHEN, CDR2 SYDVKM. CDR3 region: CASSSGESYGYTF. The CDR3 DNA is TGTGCCAGCAGTTCCGGGGAATCCTATGGCTACACCTTC.

This rearrangement joins TRBV19 to TRBJ2-1; a weak D match, TRBD1 (5 bases). The V gene lost 10 bases and the J gene lost 2 bases, with 12 bases spanning the gap. This CDR3 has 13 amino acids. Per the germline V gene, CDR1 is LNHDA and CDR2 is SQIVND (reference sequence). The CDR3 loop is CATRGPAYNEQFF. CDR3 sequence (DNA): TGTGCCACTAGGGGCCCAGCCTACAATGAGCAGTTCTTC.

This chain connects TRBV19 to TRBJ2-3; 8 positions match TRBD1. CDR1 and CDR2 from the germline V gene are LNHDA and SQIVND (reference sequence). Trimming removed 2 bases from V and 3 bases from J; junction bases left unmatched: 7. The CDR3 covers 16 residues. CDR3 nucleotides: TGTGCCAGTAGTATAATTGCAGGGGGCATGACAGATACGCAGTATTTT. Translated: CASSIIAGGMTDTQYF. The variable domain in full, with the rest retrieved from reference TRBV19 and TRBJ2-3, is DGGITQSPKYLFRKEGQNVTLSCEQNLNHDAMYWYRQDPGQGLRLIYYSQIVNDFQKGDIAEGYSVSREKKESFPLTVTSAQKNPTAFYLCASSIIAGGMTDTQYFGPGTRLTVL.

The J gene is TRBJ1-1, the V gene TRBV30; unclear D gene. Germline V gene data show CDR1 as GTSNPN and CDR2 as SVGIG (reference sequence). This CDR3 comprises 12 residues. V gave up 1 base and J gave up 6 bases, with 9 bases separating them. The CDR3 loop is CAWSEAGAEAFF. The CDR3 coding sequence is TGTGCCTGGAGTGAGGCGGGTGCTGAAGCTTTCTTT.

This chain joins TRBV6-4 and TRBJ1-2, with no clear D. The V end was cut by 0 bases, the J end by 6 bases, with 14 bases between. The CDR3 is made up of 15 amino acids. CDR1 MRHNA and CDR2 SNTAGT come from the germline V gene. The CDR3 region is CASSDSPGGRNGYTF. The CDR3 coding sequence is TGTGCCAGCAGTGACTCCCCGGGCGGGAGGAATGGCTACACCTTC.

The J gene is TRBJ1-2, the V gene TRBV29-1, with D unresolved. CDR3 length: 10 amino acids. The ends were cut back, 4 bases at V and 10 bases at J, with 10 bases in the middle. Germline V gene data show CDR1 as SQVTM and CDR2 as ANQGSEA. CDR3 in DNA: TGCAGCGTTGTTGACAAAGTCTACACCTTC. It translates to CSVVDKVYTF.

CDR3 loop: CASSVGGGRNQPQHF. The CDR3 region has the DNA TGTGCCAGCAGCGTAGGCGGGGGGAGGAATCAGCCCCAGCATTTT. This chain joins TRBV9 and TRBJ1-5, with D tentatively TRBD1 (5 bases). From germline, CDR1 is SGDLS and CDR2 YYNGEE. V lost 0 bases and J lost 4, with 11 bases in between. The CDR3 has 15 amino acids.

V gene TRBV11-2 combines with J gene TRBJ1-1; 9 bases line up with TRBD1. The germline V gene encodes CDR1 SGHAT and CDR2 FQNNGV. The CDR3 has 16 amino acids. V trimming: 2 bases; J trimming: 4 bases; junction bases outside the gene matches: 8. CDR3 protein: CASSLSDDRGFTEAFF. The CDR3 nucleotides read TGTGCCAGCAGCTTATCTGACGACAGGGGGTTCACTGAAGCTTTCTTT. The full variable domain, in which reference TRBV11-2 and TRBJ1-1 provide the parts outside the CDR3, is EAGVAQSPRYKIIEKRQSVAFWCNPISGHATLYWYQQILGQGPKLLIQFQNNGVVDDSQLPKDRFSAERLKGVDSTLKIQPAKLEDSAVYLCASSLSDDRGFTEAFFGQGTRLTVV.

There are a few counts of this clone. The chain employs TRBV19 and TRBJ2-7; TRBD1 might be the D (6 bases). Trimming took 6 bases from V and 4 from J, leaving 13 bases between them. CDR3 length equals 13 residues. Germline CDR1 is LNHDA and CDR2 is SQIVND (reference sequence). In DNA, the CDR3 is TGTGCCAGTAGGTCCGGGACATCTTACGAGCAGTACTTC. Protein: CASRSGTSYEQYF.

The table lists this clone with a few counts. J is TRBJ2-1 and V is TRBV27, with D uncertain. CDR1 is MNHEY and CDR2 is SMNVEV in the germline V gene (reference sequence). Trimming stripped 4 bases from V and 6 bases from J, with 13 bases between. This CDR3 has 14 amino acids. CDR3 amino acids: CASSSYQMINEQFF. The DNA for the CDR3 is TGTGCCAGCAGTTCTTACCAAATGATCAATGAGCAGTTCTTC.

The chain joins TRBV5-5 to TRBJ2-7; D ambiguous. Deletions cut 4 bases from V and 2 bases from J, with 16 bases between. The CDR3 is 15 residues long. Looked up from germline, CDR1 is SGHKS and CDR2 is YYEKEE (reference sequence). This chain's CDR3 is CASSHERGKTYEQYF. The CDR3, as DNA: TGTGCCAGCAGCCATGAGAGAGGAAAGACCTACGAGCAGTACTTC.

This chain connects TRBV7-2 to TRBJ2-1; 9 nucleotides line up with TRBD2. The V gene's germline CDR1 is SGHTA and CDR2 FQGNSA. J gave up 2 bases and V 3 bases, and 2 bases lay outside the gene matches. This CDR3 is 15 amino acids long. CDR3 residues: CASSFERGAYNEQFF. The CDR3 nucleotides are TGTGCCAGCAGCTTCGAGCGGGGGGCCTACAATGAGCAGTTCTTC. Looking up the rest from reference TRBV7-2 and TRBJ2-1 gives the full variable domain: GAGVSQSPSNKVTEKGKDVELRCDPISGHTALYWYRQSLGQGLEFLIYFQGNSAPDKSGLPSDRFSAERTGGSVSTLTIQRTQQEDSAVYLCASSFERGAYNEQFFGPGTRLTVL.

This chain links TRBV7-2 with TRBJ2-3; weak D call: TRBD2 (5 bases). Trimming cost V 3 bases and J 4 bases, with 17 bases left between them. The CDR3 spans 16 residues. The germline V gene has CDR1 SGHTA and CDR2 FQGNSA. In nucleotides, the CDR3 is TGTGCCAGCAGCTTTCCCGCGGGCCCGCACTCAGATACGCAGTATTTT. This codes for CASSFPAGPHSDTQYF.

This rearrangement joins TRBV27 to TRBJ2-3, with D hard to call. This CDR3 has 13 residues. V lost 3 bases and J 2 bases, leaving 6 bases between the germline ends. Germline V gives CDR1 MNHEY, CDR2 SMNVEV (reference sequence). The DNA for the CDR3 is TGTGCCAGCAGTTTGGTCTTCACAGATACGCAGTATTTT. Its translation: CASSLVFTDTQYF.

V and J are TRBV5-1 and TRBJ1-1; 10 bases map to TRBD1. Looked up from germline, CDR1 is SGHRS and CDR2 is YFSETQ. This CDR3 has 15 residues. V lost 3 bases to trimming and J lost 5 bases; unmatched junction nucleotides: 7. Written as DNA, the CDR3 is TGCGCCAGCAGCTCCGGGACAGGGGTGAGGACTGAAGCTTTCTTT. Protein: CASSSGTGVRTEAFF.

The chain couples TRBV6-6 to TRBJ2-5; D is perhaps TRBD1 (6 bases). This CDR3 comprises 15 residues. V was clipped by 2 bases and J by 2 bases, with 12 bases between them. The germline gives CDR1 MNHNY, CDR2 SVGAGI (reference sequence). CDR3 coding DNA: TGTGCCAGCAGTTACGGGGGCCTAGCACAAGAGACCCAGTACTTC. As protein: CASSYGGLAQETQYF.

In this sample, this clone turned up once. V gene TRBV10-3 combines with J gene TRBJ2-1; D gene unclear. This CDR3 spans 11 amino acids. Trimming removed 8 bases from V and 8 bases from J, with 10 bases in between. Germline lookup yields CDR1 ENHRY and CDR2 SYGVKD. The CDR3 coding sequence is TGTGCCATCGGGCCTCAAGATGAGCAGTTCTTC. This gives the protein CAIGPQDEQFF.

The chain recombines TRBV7-9 with TRBJ2-3, with a weak D call TRBD1 (5 bases). The CDR3 consists of 12 residues. Trimming cost V 5 bases and J 4 bases, with 7 bases left between them. Germline V gives CDR1 SEHNR, CDR2 FQNEAQ (reference sequence). The CDR3 protein is CASSLRADTQYF. CDR3 sequence (DNA): TGTGCCAGCAGCCTCAGGGCAGATACGCAGTATTTT.

The V and J genes are TRBV29-1 and TRBJ2-1; possible D gene TRBD2, 6 bases. V lost 1 base and J lost 6, with 16 bases in between. CDR1 is SQVTM and CDR2 is ANQGSEA in the germline V gene. This CDR3 is built from 15 residues. CDR3 DNA sequence: TGCAGCGTTGAAGGGGGACTGCTCGGACTCAATGAGCAGTTCTTC. As protein: CSVEGGLLGLNEQFF.